The 17 T cell receptor beta chains below were found in one sample sequenced in a study of T cell responses to AZD1222 COVID-19 vaccine. Using immunoSEQ multiplex PCR, the repertoire was profiled, and TCRdb retains in-frame clones only, with some absent. The data contain more than 100,000 clones, about 94% of them singletons. The sample consisted of peripheral blood, taken on day 0 of AZD1222 vaccination. Receptor source: an adult in good health.

CDR3 sequence: CASSDRWGGNSYEQYF. As DNA, the CDR3 is TGTGCCAGCAGCGACCGATGGGGGGGAAATTCCTACGAGCAGTACTTC. The chain employs TRBV11-1 and TRBJ2-7; 7 bases are a match to TRBD2. V shed 5 bases, J shed 1 base, and the junction held 11 bases outside the gene matches. Germline-derived CDR1 and CDR2 are SGHAT and FQDESV (reference sequence). This CDR3 comprises 16 residues.

This clone was seen once. This chain joins TRBV18 and TRBJ1-2; the D is unclear. Trimming took 2 bases from V and 8 from J, leaving 15 bases between them. The CDR3 covers 14 residues. Germline-derived CDR1 and CDR2 are KGHSH and LQKENI. CDR3 sequence reads: CASSPSYRWGGYTF. CDR3 DNA: TGTGCCAGCTCACCATCTTACCGCTGGGGAGGCTACACCTTC.

CDR3 DNA: TGTGCCAGCAGCGGCGGGACAGGCATTAATCAGCCCCAGCATTTT. Translation: CASSGGTGINQPQHF. V usage is TRBV5-6 and J usage is TRBJ1-5; 8 nucleotides line up with TRBD1. This CDR3 region has 15 residues. The trim removed 4 bases at V and 4 bases at J, leaving 7 bases unmatched. The germline CDR1 and CDR2 sequences are SGHDT and YYEEEE.

J is TRBJ2-3 and V is TRBV7-3; 10 bases fit TRBD2. The V and J ends lost 5 bases and 0 bases, in that order; junction bases with no gene match: 2. This CDR3 is built from 15 residues. The germline V gene has CDR1 SGHTA and CDR2 FQGTGA. CDR3 sequence reads: CASSLTSGSTDTQYF. The CDR3 coding sequence is TGTGCCAGCAGCCTGACTAGCGGGAGCACAGATACGCAGTATTTT.

The rearrangement uses TRBV2 and TRBJ1-4, with D uncertain. The V end lost 4 bases, the J end lost 7 bases, and 13 bases lay between the germline ends. The CDR3 spans 14 residues. Germline V gene lookup returns CDR1 SNHLY and CDR2 FYNNEI. Here the CDR3 reads CASSGALVGEKLFF. CDR3 coding DNA: TGTGCCAGCAGTGGGGCCCTAGTTGGTGAAAAACTGTTTTTT. Based on the CDR3 plus reference TRBV2 and TRBJ1-4, the full variable domain is EPEVTQTPSHQVTQMGQEVILRCVPISNHLYFYWYRQILGQKVEFLVSFYNNEISEKSEIFDDQFSVERPDGSNFTLKIRSTKLEDSAMYFCASSGALVGEKLFFGSGTQLSVL.

The chain links TRBV13 to TRBJ2-5; weak D call: TRBD2 (6 bases). Germline CDR1 is PRHDT and CDR2 is FYEKMQ (reference sequence). Trimming took off 5 bases at V and 5 bases at J, with 15 bases between the two ends. There are 14 residues in the CDR3. Written as DNA, the CDR3 is TGTGCCAGCAGCCAGAGAGGGGCGGGGGAGACCCAGTACTTC. Translating gives CASSQRGAGETQYF.

V is TRBV4-1 and J is TRBJ1-1, with D maybe TRBD1 (5 bases). V lost 1 base and J lost 1, with 7 bases in between. Germline assignment: CDR1 MGHRA and CDR2 YSYEKL. The CDR3 loop spans 14 amino acids. The CDR3 is CASSQGGPNTEAFF. CDR3 nucleotides: TGCGCCAGCAGCCAAGGGGGCCCGAACACTGAAGCTTTCTTT.

V is TRBV27 and J is TRBJ1-1; D uncertain. This CDR3 is built from 13 residues. Germline assignment: CDR1 MNHEY and CDR2 SMNVEV (reference sequence). The V end was cut by 0 bases, the J end by 0 bases, with 2 bases between. CDR3: CASSLSMNTEAFF. The CDR3 DNA reads as TGTGCCAGCAGTTTATCTATGAACACTGAAGCTTTCTTT.

The chain uses TRBV5-4 and TRBJ1-3, with D perhaps TRBD1 (5 bases). CDR1 is SGHNT, CDR2 YYREEE, per germline (reference sequence). The CDR3 covers 16 residues. V shed 2 bases and J shed 0 bases, with 12 bases lying between them. DNA of the CDR3: TGTGCCAGCAGCTTCGGTGGGGGAATCTCTGGAAACACCATATATTTT. Translation gives CASSFGGGISGNTIYF.

A note on this clone: A read error may produce the germline difference seen at one junction end. The chain joins TRBV2 to TRBJ2-7, with 8 bases that match TRBD1. The CDR3 is 14 amino acids. Per the germline V gene, CDR1 is SNHLY and CDR2 is FYNNEI. In nucleotides, the CDR3 is TGTGCCAGCAGGGACGGGACAGGCTCCTTCGAGCAGTACTTC. It specifies CASRDGTGSFEQYF.

V gene TRBV19 combines with J gene TRBJ2-3; D ambiguous. The CDR3 totals 17 residues. CDR1 is LNHDA and CDR2 is SQIVND in the germline V gene (reference sequence). Trimming left V 2 bases short and J 0 bases short, with 15 bases between. The CDR3 here is CASSIQRKSLSTDTQYF. The CDR3 DNA reads TGTGCCAGTAGTATACAGCGCAAGTCCTTGAGCACAGATACGCAGTATTTT. Full variable domain (rest looked up from reference TRBV19 and TRBJ2-3): DGGITQSPKYLFRKEGQNVTLSCEQNLNHDAMYWYRQDPGQGLRLIYYSQIVNDFQKGDIAEGYSVSREKKESFPLTVTSAQKNPTAFYLCASSIQRKSLSTDTQYFGPGTRLTVL.

The chain is built from TRBV20-1 and TRBJ1-6; the D gene is possibly TRBD1 (6 bases). V was trimmed by 3 bases and J by 8 bases, leaving 17 bases between them. Germline V gene sequence: CDR1 DFQATT, CDR2 SNEGSKA (reference sequence). This CDR3 region has 15 residues. DNA of the CDR3: TGCAGTGCTAGTTCCGGGGGGCCAATCGATTCACCCCTCCACTTT. Translated: CSASSGGPIDSPLHF.

This sequence joins TRBV28 and TRBJ1-1; D remains unclear. The V and J ends lost 6 bases and 4 bases respectively, with 18 bases between them. The CDR3 contains 15 residues. Germline V gene sequence: CDR1 MDHEN, CDR2 SYDVKM. CDR3 nucleotides: TGTGCCAGCAGGGCAGGAGGGAGGGTGGCCACTGAAGCTTTCTTT. Translating gives CASRAGGRVATEAFF. The whole variable domain, remainder taken from reference TRBV28 and TRBJ1-1, is DVKVTQSSRYLVKRTGEKVFLECVQDMDHENMFWYRQDPGLGLRLIYFSYDVKMKEKGDIPEGYSVSREKKERFSLILESASTNQTSMYLCASRAGGRVATEAFFGQGTRLTVV.

The chain is built from TRBV10-2 and TRBJ2-7; the D is unclear. The V gene's germline CDR1 is WSHSY and CDR2 SAAADI. Between the trimmed V and J ends, which lost 3 bases and 3 bases, there was a span of 6 bases. This CDR3 contains 12 residues. Written as DNA, the CDR3 is TGCGCCAGCAGTGATAGCAGCTACGAGCAGTACTTC. The encoded protein is CASSDSSYEQYF.

The V call is TRBV11-2, the J call TRBJ2-1; 7 bases align to TRBD1. CDR1 and CDR2 (germline): SGHAT, FQNNGV. Trimming took 5 bases from V and 7 from J; bases not matched to a gene: 8. This CDR3 is built from 14 residues. DNA of the CDR3: TGTGCCAGCAGCCCCCGACAGGGTTTGAATGAGCAGTTCTTC. Translation: CASSPRQGLNEQFF.

The rearrangement links TRBV15 to TRBJ1-5, with D tentatively TRBD1 (5 bases). Trimming cost V 3 bases and J 0 bases, with 12 bases left between them. Germline V gives CDR1 LNHNV, CDR2 YYDKDF (reference sequence). The CDR3 consists of 16 residues. The CDR3 DNA is TGTGCCACCAGCAGCGACAGCCTTTATAGCAATCAGCCCCAGCATTTT. Amino acid sequence: CATSSDSLYSNQPQHF.

In this sample, this clone turned up once. The V gene is TRBV7-8, the J gene TRBJ1-1; D gene ambiguous. CDR1 and CDR2 (germline): SGHVS, FQNEAQ. The V end lost 9 bases, the J end lost 3 bases, and 17 bases lay between the germline ends. The CDR3 runs 14 residues. The CDR3 spells CASPESQTYTEAFF. The DNA for the CDR3 is TGTGCCAGTCCTGAGAGCCAGACCTACACTGAAGCTTTCTTT.